What follows are 8 T cell receptor beta chains derived from one specimen sequenced in a study of cytotoxic CD8 clonotypes in ibrutinib-treated CLL (dated by TCRdb to the early 2020s). Read against the paper, the sample's time point label means: more than 10 months on ibrutinib. Library construction relied on the immunoSEQ multiplex PCR assay. TCRdb holds this immuneACCESS table with in-frame rearrangements only. Some clones are missing; in checked studies, unresolved V genes explain under half, and the rest has no known cause. The sample data list about 140,000 clones, and about 72% of these were observed just once. The top ten clonotypes cover 25% to 30% of the sample. Sequencing used PBMCs, obtained after 12 months of ibrutinib treatment. These receptors all stem from a human donor with chronic lymphocytic leukemia.

The chain joins TRBV10-1 to TRBJ2-5, with D possibly matching TRBD2 (6 bases). Trimming pared 9 bases from V and 6 bases from J, leaving 26 bases between. Per germline, CDR1 WNHNN and CDR2 SYGVQD (reference sequence). The CDR3 length is 16 residues. The CDR3 nucleotides are TGCGCCAGGAGAGAAAAGGGGAGTCTAGCGCGAAAGACCCAGTACTTC. Its protein is CARREKGSLARKTQYF.

The genes are TRBV5-6 and TRBJ2-1, with TRBD2 as a possible D gene (5 bases). CDR1 and CDR2 from the germline V gene are SGHDT and YYEEEE. V shed 3 bases and J shed 0 bases, with 13 bases lying between them. The CDR3 consists of 16 residues. CDR3 coding DNA: TGTGCCAGCAGCTGGACTCTCATGAGCTCCTACAATGAGCAGTTCTTC. It codes for CASSWTLMSSYNEQFF. The variable domain in full, with the rest retrieved from reference TRBV5-6 and TRBJ2-1, is DAGVTQSPTHLIKTRGQQVTLRCSPKSGHDTVSWYQQALGQGPQFIFQYYEEEERQRGNFPDRFSGHQFPNYSSELNVNALLLGDSALYLCASSWTLMSSYNEQFFGPGTRLTVL.

The chain carries TRBV5-1 and TRBJ1-1; 10 nucleotides agree with TRBD1. CDR3 length: 16 amino acids. Per germline, CDR1 SGHRS and CDR2 YFSETQ. The V segment lost 0 bases and the J segment 4 bases; nucleotides outside the gene matches: 6. CDR3 sequence reads: CASSLEGQGQFTEAFF. The CDR3 bases are TGCGCCAGCAGCTTGGAGGGACAGGGGCAATTCACTGAAGCTTTCTTT.

The chain carries TRBV5-6 and TRBJ1-5, with unresolved D. V was cut by 1 base and J by 5 bases, with 13 bases left in between. Germline V gene data show CDR1 as SGHDT and CDR2 as YYEEEE. The CDR3 totals 15 residues. The CDR3 bases are TGTGCCAGCAGCTTGCGAGGGTATCGCGATCAGCCCCAGCATTTT. Its translation: CASSLRGYRDQPQHF. The full variable domain, with the rest looked up from reference TRBV5-6 and TRBJ1-5, is DAGVTQSPTHLIKTRGQQVTLRCSPKSGHDTVSWYQQALGQGPQFIFQYYEEEERQRGNFPDRFSGHQFPNYSSELNVNALLLGDSALYLCASSLRGYRDQPQHFGDGTRLSIL.

This chain links TRBV9 with TRBJ1-4; 8 bases map to TRBD1. Germline loops: CDR1 SGDLS, CDR2 YYNGEE. This CDR3 spans 15 amino acids. Germline trimming cut 3 bases from V and 7 bases from J; bases unmatched to any gene: 8. CDR3 nucleotides: TGTGCCAGCAGCGCCGGACAGGGTCAGGGTGAAAAACTGTTTTTT. Translation gives CASSAGQGQGEKLFF. The variable domain in full, with the rest retrieved from reference TRBV9 and TRBJ1-4, is DSGVTQTPKHLITATGQRVTLRCSPRSGDLSVYWYQQSLDQGLQFLIQYYNGEERAKGNILERFSAQQFPDLHSELNLSSLELGDSALYFCASSAGQGQGEKLFFGSGTQLSVL.

This clone appeared a few times. This sequence joins TRBV4-2 and TRBJ1-6; unclear D gene. Germline loops: CDR1 LGHNA, CDR2 YNFKEQ. CDR3 size: 14 residues. Trimming cost V 3 bases and J 8 bases, with 11 bases left between them. The DNA of the CDR3 is TGTGCCAGCAGCCAGGCAAGGCGTGATTCACCCCTCCACTTT. It specifies CASSQARRDSPLHF.

The J gene is TRBJ1-6, the V gene TRBV19, with 8 bases identical to TRBD1. This CDR3 contains 16 residues. Germline-derived CDR1 and CDR2 are LNHDA and SQIVND (reference sequence). The junction had 7 bases not matched to a gene; V was cut back by 4 bases and J by 5 bases. CDR3 nucleotides: TGTGCCAGTAGTACCGAAAGGACAGGGCATAATTCACCCCTCCACTTT. It is translated as CASSTERTGHNSPLHF.

The V and J genes are TRBV5-1 and TRBJ2-7; 9 bases are a match to TRBD1. J gave up 3 bases and V 6 bases, and 4 bases lay outside the gene matches. The length of the CDR3 is 13 residues. Germline CDR1 is SGHRS and CDR2 is YFSETQ. The CDR3 nucleotides are TGCGCCAGCAACCGGGACAGGGACTACGAGCAGTACTTC. This codes for CASNRDRDYEQYF.